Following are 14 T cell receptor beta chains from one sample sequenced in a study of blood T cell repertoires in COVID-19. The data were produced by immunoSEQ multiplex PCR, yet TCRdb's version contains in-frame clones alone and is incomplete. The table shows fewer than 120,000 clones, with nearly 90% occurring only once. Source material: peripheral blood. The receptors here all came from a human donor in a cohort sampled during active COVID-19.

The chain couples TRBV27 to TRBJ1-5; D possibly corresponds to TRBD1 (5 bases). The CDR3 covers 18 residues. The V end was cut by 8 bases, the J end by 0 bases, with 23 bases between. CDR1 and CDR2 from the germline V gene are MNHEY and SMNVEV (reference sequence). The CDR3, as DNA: TGTGCCAGCGGCCCACGACCGACAGTCATGAATAGCAATCAGCCCCAGCATTTT. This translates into CASGPRPTVMNSNQPQHF.

CDR3 DNA sequence: TGTGCCAGCAGCAGGATCGCTGAAGCTTTCTTT. Translated, it gives CASSRIAEAFF. This rearrangement joins TRBV12-3 or TRBV12-4 to TRBJ1-1; unclear D gene. Trimming left V 6 bases short and J 6 bases short, with 8 bases between. This CDR3 contains 11 residues.

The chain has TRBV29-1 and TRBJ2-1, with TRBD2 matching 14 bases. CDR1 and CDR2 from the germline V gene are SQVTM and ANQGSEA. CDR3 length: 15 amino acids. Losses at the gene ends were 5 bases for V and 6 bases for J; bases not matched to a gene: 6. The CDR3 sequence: CSVTFGLAGGNEQFF. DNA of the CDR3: TGCAGCGTTACCTTCGGACTAGCGGGAGGCAATGAGCAGTTCTTC.

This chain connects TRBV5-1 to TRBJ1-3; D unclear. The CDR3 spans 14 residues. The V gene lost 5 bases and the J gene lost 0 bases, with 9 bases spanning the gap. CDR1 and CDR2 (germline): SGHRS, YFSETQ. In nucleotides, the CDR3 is TGCGCCAGCAGTCGAGCGGACTCTGGAAACACCATATATTTT. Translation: CASSRADSGNTIYF.

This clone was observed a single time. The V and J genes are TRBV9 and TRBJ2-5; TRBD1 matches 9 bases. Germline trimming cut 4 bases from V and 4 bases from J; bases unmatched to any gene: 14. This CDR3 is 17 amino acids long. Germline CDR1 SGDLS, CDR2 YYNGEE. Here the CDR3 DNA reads TGTGCCAGCAGCCCAGTGGGCGGGACAGGGCGTCCAGAGACCCAGTACTTC. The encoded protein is CASSPVGGTGRPETQYF.

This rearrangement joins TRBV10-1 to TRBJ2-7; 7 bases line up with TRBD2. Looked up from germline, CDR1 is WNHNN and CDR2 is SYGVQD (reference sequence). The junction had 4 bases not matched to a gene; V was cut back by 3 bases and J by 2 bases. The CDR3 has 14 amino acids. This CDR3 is CASSDDGGAYEQYF. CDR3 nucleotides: TGCGCCAGCAGTGATGATGGGGGGGCCTACGAGCAGTACTTC.

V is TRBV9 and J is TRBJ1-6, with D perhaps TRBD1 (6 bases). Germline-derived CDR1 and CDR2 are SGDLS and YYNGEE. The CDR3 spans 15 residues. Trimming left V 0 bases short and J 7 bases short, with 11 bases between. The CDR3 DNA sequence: TGTGCCAGCAGCGTAGATGTTGGGGGCAATTCACCCCTCCACTTT. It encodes CASSVDVGGNSPLHF.

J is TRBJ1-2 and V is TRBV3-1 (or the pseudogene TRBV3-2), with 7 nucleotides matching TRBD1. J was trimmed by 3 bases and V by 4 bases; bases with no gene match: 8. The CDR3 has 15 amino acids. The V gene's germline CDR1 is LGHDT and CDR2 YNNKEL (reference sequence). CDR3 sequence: CASSLNDRADYGYTF. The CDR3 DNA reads TGTGCCAGCAGCCTTAACGACAGGGCTGACTATGGCTACACCTTC.

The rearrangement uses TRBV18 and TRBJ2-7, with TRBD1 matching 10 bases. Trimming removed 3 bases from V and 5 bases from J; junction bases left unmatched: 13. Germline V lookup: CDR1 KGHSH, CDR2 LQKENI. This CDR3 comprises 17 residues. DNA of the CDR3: TGTGCCAGCTCACCTTGGAGGGCGGGACAGGGGAAAGACGAGCAGTACTTC. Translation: CASSPWRAGQGKDEQYF.

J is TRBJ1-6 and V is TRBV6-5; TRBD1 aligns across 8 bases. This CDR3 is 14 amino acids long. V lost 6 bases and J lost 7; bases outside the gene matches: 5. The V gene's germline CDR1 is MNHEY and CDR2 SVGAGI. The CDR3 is CASRTGVVNSPLHF. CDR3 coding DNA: TGTGCCAGCAGGACAGGGGTTGTGAATTCACCCCTCCACTTT.

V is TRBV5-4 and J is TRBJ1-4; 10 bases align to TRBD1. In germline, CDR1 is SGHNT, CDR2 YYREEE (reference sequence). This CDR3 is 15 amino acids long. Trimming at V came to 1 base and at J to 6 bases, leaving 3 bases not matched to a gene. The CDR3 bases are TGTGCCAGCAGCTTGTTGGGGACAGGGGATGAAAAACTGTTTTTT. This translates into CASSLLGTGDEKLFF.

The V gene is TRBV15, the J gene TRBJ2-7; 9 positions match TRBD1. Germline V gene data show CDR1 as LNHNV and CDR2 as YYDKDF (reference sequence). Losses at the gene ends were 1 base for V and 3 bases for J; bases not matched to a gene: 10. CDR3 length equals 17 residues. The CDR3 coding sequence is TGTGCCACCAGCAGAGGCCACCGAGGGGACAGGGACTACGAGCAGTACTTC. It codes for CATSRGHRGDRDYEQYF.

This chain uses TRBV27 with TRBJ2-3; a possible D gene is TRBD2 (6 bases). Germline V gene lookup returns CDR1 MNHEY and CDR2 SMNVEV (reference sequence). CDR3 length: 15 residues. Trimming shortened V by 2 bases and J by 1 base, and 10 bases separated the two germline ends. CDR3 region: CASSLGGVRTDTQYF. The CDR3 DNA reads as TGTGCCAGCAGTTTAGGCGGGGTACGCACAGATACGCAGTATTTT.

CDR3 amino acids: CASSVSDYQPQHF. CDR3 nucleotides: TGTGCCAGCAGCGTATCGGACTATCAGCCCCAGCATTTT. The V gene is TRBV9, the J gene TRBJ1-5; D is uncertain. Trimming took off 1 base at V and 5 bases at J, with 7 bases between the two ends. The CDR3 runs 13 residues. Germline lookup yields CDR1 SGDLS and CDR2 YYNGEE.